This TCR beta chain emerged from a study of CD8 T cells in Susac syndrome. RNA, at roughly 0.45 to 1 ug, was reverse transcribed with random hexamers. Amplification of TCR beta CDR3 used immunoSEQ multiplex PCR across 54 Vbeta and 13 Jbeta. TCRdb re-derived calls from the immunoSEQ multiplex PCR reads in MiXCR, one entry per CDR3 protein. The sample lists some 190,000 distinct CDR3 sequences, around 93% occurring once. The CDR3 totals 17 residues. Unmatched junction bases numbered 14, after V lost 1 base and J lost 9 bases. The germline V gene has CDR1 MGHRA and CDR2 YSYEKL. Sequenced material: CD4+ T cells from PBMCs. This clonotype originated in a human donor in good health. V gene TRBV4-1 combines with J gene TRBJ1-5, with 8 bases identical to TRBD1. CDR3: CASSQGTLDRVSTPQHF. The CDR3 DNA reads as TGCGCCAGCAGCCAAGGTACCCTGGACAGGGTATCCACGCCCCAGCATTTT.